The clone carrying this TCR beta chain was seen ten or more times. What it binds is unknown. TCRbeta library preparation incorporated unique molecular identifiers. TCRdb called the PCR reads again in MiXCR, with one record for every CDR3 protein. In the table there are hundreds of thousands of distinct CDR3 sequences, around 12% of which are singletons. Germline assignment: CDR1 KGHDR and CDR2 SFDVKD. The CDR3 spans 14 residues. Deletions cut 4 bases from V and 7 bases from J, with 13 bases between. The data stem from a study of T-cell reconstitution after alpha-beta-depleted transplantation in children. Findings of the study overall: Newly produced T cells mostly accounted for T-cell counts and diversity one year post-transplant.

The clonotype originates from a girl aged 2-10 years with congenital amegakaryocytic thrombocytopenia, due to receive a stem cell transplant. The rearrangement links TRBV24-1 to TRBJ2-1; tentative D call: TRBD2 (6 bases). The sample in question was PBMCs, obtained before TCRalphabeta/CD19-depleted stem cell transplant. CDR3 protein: CATSEKIRGNEQFF. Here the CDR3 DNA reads TGTGCCACCAGTGAAAAAATACGGGGGAATGAGCAGTTCTTC.